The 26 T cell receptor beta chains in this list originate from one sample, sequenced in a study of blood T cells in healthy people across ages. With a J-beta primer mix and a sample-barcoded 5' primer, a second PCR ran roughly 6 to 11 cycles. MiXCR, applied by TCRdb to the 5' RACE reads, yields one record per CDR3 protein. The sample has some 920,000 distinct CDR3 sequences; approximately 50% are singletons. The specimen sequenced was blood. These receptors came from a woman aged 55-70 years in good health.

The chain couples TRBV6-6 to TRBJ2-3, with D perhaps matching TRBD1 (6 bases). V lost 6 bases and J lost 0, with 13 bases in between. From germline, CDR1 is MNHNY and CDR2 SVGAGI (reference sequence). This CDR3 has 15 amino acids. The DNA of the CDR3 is TGTGCCAGCAGGGAGGACAGCGACAGCACAGATACGCAGTATTTT. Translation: CASREDSDSTDTQYF.

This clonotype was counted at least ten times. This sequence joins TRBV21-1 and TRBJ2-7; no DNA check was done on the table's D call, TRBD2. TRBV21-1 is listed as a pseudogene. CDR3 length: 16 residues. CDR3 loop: CASSKVHGRALGEQYF. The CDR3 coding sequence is TGTGCCAGCAGCAAAGTACACGGCAGGGCCCTTGGAGAGCAGTACTTC.

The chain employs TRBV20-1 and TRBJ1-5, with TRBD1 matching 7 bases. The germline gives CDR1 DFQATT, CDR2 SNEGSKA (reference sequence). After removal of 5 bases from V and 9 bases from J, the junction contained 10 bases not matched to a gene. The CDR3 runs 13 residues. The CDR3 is CSAQLGQIPPQHF. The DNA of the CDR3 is TGCAGTGCTCAGTTGGGACAGATTCCGCCCCAGCATTTT.

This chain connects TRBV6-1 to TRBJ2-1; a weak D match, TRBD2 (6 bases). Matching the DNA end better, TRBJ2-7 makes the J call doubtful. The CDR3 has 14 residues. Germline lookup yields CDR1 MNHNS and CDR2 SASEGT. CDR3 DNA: TGTGCCAGCAGTATTAGCGGCACCTACAATGAGCAGTACTTC. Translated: CASSISGTYNEQYF.

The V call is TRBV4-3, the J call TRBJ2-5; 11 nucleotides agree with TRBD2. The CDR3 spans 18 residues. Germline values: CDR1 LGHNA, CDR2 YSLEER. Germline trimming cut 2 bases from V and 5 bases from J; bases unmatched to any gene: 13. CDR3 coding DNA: TGCGCCAGCAGCCAAAAGAGTCCGACTAGCGGGACAGGGGAGACCCAGTACTTC. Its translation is CASSQKSPTSGTGETQYF.

The CDR3 nucleotides are TGTGCCAGCAGCGATCAACCGACCATAAGGGGAATCGAGCAGTACTTC. Its translation: CASSDQPTIRGIEQYF. The chain has TRBV9 and TRBJ2-7; weak D call: TRBD1 (5 bases). Germline assignment: CDR1 SGDLS and CDR2 YYNGEE. The CDR3 sequence is 16 residues long. Trimming stripped 3 bases from V and 6 bases from J, with 22 bases between.

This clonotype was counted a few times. The CDR3, as DNA: TGTGCCATCAGCCCTAGCGGAGGGGAGATAAGTAGGGCGCAGTATTTT. Translating it yields CAISPSGGEISRAQYF. The chain is built from TRBV10-3 and TRBJ2-3, with 7 bases identical to TRBD2. The CDR3 totals 16 residues. V lost 6 bases to trimming and J lost 10 bases; unmatched junction nucleotides: 19. Germline V lookup: CDR1 ENHRY, CDR2 SYGVKD.

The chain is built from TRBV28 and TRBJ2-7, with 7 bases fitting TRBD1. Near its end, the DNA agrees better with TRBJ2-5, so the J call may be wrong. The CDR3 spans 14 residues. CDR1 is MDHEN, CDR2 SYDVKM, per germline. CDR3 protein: CASLSEGAWKTQYF. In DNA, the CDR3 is TGTGCCAGCCTCTCAGAGGGGGCGTGGAAGACCCAGTACTTC.

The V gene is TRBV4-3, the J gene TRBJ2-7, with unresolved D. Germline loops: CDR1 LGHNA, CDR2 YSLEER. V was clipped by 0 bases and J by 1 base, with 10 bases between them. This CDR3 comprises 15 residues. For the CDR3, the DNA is TGCGCCAGCAGCCAAGAATGGTCTGTTTCCTACGAGCAGTACTTC. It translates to CASSQEWSVSYEQYF.

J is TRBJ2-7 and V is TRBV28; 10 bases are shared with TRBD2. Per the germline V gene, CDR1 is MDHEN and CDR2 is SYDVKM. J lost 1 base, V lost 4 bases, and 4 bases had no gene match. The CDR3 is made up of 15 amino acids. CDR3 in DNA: TGTGCCAGCAGTTCCGCAGCGGGAGGGTCCTACGAGCAGTACTTC. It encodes CASSSAAGGSYEQYF.

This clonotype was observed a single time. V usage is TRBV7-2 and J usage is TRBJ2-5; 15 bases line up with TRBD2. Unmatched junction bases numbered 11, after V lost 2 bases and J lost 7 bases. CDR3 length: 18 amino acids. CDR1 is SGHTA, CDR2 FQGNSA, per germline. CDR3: CASSLSVRGLAGGGTQYF. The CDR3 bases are TGTGCCAGCAGCTTATCTGTTCGGGGACTAGCGGGAGGTGGGACCCAGTACTTC.

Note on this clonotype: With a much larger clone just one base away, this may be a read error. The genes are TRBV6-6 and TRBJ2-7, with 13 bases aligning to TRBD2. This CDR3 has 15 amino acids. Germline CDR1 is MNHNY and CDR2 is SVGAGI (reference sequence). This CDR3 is CASRLGLAGTYKQYF. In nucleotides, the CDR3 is TGTGCCAGCAGACTGGGACTAGCGGGGACCTACAAGCAGTACTTC.

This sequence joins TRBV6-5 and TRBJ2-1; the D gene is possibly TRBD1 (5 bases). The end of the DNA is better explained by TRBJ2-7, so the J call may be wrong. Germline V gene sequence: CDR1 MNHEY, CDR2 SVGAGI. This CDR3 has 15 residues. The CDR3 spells CASSYQGRNLYEQYF. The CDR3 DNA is TGTGCCAGCAGTTACCAGGGAAGGAACCTATACGAGCAGTACTTC.

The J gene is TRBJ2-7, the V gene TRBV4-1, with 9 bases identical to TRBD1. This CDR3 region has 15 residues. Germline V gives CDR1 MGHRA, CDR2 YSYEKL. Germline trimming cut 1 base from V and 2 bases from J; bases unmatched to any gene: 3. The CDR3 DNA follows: TGCGCCAGCAGCCAAGCACAGGGGGCCCCCTACGAGCAGTACTTC. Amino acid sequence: CASSQAQGAPYEQYF.

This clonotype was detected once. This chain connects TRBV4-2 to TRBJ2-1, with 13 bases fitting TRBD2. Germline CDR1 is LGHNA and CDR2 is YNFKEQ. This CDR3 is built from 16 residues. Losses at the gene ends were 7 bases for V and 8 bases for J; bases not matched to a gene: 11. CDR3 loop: CASTALAGGPDDEQFF. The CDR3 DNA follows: TGTGCCAGCACCGCACTAGCGGGAGGGCCAGACGATGAGCAGTTCTTC.

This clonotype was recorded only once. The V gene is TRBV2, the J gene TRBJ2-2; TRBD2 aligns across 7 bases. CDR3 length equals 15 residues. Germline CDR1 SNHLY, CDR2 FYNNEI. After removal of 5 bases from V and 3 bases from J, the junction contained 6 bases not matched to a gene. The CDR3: CASSRRESHTGELFF. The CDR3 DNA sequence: TGTGCCAGCAGTAGGCGGGAGAGTCACACCGGGGAGCTGTTTTTT.

CDR3 DNA sequence: TGTGCCAGCAGTTTAACAGGGATTCGGGACACTGAAGCTTTCTTT. Encoded protein: CASSLTGIRDTEAFF. V gene TRBV28 combines with J gene TRBJ1-1; weak D call: TRBD1 (6 bases). The CDR3 is 15 amino acids. V shed 2 bases and J shed 3 bases, with 13 bases lying between them. Per the germline V gene, CDR1 is MDHEN and CDR2 is SYDVKM.

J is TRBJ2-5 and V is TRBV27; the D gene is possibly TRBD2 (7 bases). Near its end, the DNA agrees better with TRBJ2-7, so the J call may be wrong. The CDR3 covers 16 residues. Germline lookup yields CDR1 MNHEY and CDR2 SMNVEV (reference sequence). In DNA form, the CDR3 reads TGTGCCAGCAGTTCCCAAGCCGGGGGAGGGGGTTACGAGCAGTACTTC. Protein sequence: CASSSQAGGGGYEQYF.

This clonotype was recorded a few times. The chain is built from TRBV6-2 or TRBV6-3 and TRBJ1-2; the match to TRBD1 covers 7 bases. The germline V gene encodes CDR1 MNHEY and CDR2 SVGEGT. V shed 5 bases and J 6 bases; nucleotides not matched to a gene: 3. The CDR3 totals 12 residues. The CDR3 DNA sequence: TGTGCCAGCAGTCCAGGGACAGATGGCTACACCTTC. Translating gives CASSPGTDGYTF.

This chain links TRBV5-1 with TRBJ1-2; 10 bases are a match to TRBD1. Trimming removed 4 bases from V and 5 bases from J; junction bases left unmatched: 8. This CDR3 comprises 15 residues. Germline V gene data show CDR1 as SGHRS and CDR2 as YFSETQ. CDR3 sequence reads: CASSPQTGGKYGYTF. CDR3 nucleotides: TGCGCCAGCAGCCCACAGACAGGGGGCAAATATGGCTACACCTTC.

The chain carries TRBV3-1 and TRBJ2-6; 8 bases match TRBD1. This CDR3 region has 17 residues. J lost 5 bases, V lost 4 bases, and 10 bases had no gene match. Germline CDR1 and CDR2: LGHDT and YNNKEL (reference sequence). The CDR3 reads CASSREAGTGRANVLTF. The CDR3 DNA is TGTGCCAGCAGCCGAGAAGCCGGGACAGGAAGGGCCAACGTCCTGACTTTC. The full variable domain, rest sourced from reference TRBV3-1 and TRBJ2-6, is DTAVSQTPKYLVTQMGNDKSIKCEQNLGHDTMYWYKQDSKKFLKIMFSYNNKELIINETVPNRFSPKSPDKAHLNLHINSLELGDSAVYFCASSREAGTGRANVLTFGAGSRLTVL.

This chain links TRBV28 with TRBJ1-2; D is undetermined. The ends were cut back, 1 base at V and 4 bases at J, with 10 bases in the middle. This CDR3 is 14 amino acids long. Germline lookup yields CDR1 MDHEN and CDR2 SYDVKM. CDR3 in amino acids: CASSLYGSTYGYTF. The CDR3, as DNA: TGTGCCAGCAGTTTATACGGGAGCACCTATGGCTACACCTTC.

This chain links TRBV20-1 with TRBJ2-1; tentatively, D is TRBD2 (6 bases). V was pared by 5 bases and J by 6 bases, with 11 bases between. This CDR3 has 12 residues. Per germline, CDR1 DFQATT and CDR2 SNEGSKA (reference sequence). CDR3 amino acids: CSARGNRNEQFF. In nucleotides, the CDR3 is TGCAGTGCTCGCGGGAACCGCAATGAGCAGTTCTTC.

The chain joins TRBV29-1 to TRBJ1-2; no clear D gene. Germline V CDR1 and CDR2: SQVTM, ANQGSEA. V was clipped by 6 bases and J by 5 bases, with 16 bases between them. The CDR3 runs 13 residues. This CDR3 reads CSVLTGPGYGYTF. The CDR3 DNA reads TGCAGCGTCCTTACCGGGCCAGGATATGGCTACACCTTC.

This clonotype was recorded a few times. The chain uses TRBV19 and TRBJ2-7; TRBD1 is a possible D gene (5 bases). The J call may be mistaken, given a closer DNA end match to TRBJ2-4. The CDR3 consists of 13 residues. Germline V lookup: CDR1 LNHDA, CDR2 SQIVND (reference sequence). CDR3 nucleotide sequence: TGTGCCAGTAGATCTCCAGGGCCCAACATTCAGTACTTC. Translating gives CASRSPGPNIQYF.

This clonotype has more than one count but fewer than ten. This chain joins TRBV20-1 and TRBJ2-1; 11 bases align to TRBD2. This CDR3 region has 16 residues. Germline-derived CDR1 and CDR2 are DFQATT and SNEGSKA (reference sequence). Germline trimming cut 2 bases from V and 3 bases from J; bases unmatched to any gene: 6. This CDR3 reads CSARPSGRNHYNEQFF. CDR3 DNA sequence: TGCAGTGCTAGACCTAGCGGGAGGAATCACTACAATGAGCAGTTCTTC.